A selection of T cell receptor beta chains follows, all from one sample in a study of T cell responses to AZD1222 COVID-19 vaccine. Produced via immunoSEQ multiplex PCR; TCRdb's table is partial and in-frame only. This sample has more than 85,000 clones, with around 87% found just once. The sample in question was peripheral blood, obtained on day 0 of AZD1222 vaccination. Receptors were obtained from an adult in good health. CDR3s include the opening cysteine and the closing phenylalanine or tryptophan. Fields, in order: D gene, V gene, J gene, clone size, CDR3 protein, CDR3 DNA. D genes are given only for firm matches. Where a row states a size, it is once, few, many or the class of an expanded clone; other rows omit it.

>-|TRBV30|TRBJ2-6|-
CAWSVPAVSGANVLTF
TGTGCCTGGAGTGTACCTGCGGTCTCTGGGGCCAACGTCCTGACTTTC
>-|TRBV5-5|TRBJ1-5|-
CASSLEGNNQPQHF
TGTGCCAGCAGCTTGGAAGGGAATAATCAGCCCCAGCATTTT
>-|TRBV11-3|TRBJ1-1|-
CASSSRGSGEAFF
TGTGCCAGCAGCTCCCGGGGGTCAGGAGAAGCTTTCTTT
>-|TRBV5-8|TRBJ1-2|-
CASTHRVMTYTF
TGTGCCAGCACCCATCGAGTGATGACCTACACCTTC
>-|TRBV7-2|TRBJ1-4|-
CASSLSGRVEKLFF
TGTGCCAGCAGCTTGAGTGGAAGAGTCGAAAAACTGTTTTTT
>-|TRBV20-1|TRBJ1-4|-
CRGWDNEKLFF
TGCAGAGGCTGGGACAATGAAAAACTGTTTTTT
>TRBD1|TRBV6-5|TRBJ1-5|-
CASSYGGQGNQPQHF
TGTGCCAGCAGTTACGGCGGACAGGGAAATCAGCCCCAGCATTTT
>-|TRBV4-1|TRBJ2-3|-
CASSQDRTSTDTQYF
TGCGCCAGCAGCCAAGACAGGACCTCCACAGATACGCAGTATTTT
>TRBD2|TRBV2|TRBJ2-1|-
CASSMKGLAGGSNSYNEQFF
TGTGCCAGCAGTATGAAGGGGCTAGCGGGGGGCTCCAACTCCTACAATGAGCAGTTCTTC
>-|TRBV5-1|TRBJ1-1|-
CASSLEVGTEAFF
TGCGCCAGCAGCTTGGAGGTAGGCACTGAAGCTTTCTTT
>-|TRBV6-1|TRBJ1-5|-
CASSEGSRGNQPQHF
TGTGCCAGCAGTGAAGGGAGCCGTGGGAATCAGCCCCAGCATTTT
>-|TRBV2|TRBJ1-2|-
CASRGGANYGYTF
TGTGCCAGCAGGGGCGGAGCTAACTATGGCTACACCTTC
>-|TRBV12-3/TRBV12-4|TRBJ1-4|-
CASSPGVELFF
TGTGCCAGCAGCCCCGGAGTTGAACTGTTTTTT
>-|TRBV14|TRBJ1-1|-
CASSSQRKEAFF
TGTGCCAGCAGCTCACAGCGGAAAGAAGCTTTCTTT
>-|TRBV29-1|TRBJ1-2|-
CSVAQDNYGYTF
TGCAGCGTCGCCCAAGACAACTATGGCTACACCTTC
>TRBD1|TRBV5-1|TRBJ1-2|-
CASRELTGGARAYGYTF
TGCGCCAGCAGAGAATTGACAGGGGGCGCTCGGGCTTATGGCTACACCTTC
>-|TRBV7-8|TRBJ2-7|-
CASSFLTGGEQYF
TGTGCCAGCAGCTTCCTCACTGGGGGCGAGCAGTACTTC
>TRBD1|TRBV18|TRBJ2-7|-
CASSPRDRGYEQYF
TGTGCCAGCTCACCACGAGACAGGGGATACGAGCAGTACTTC
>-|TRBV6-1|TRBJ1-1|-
CASSEGGGRYTEAFF
TGTGCCAGCAGTGAAGGTGGGGGCAGGTACACTGAAGCTTTCTTT
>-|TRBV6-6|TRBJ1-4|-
CASGLGGTGSEKLFF
TGTGCCAGCGGTCTGGGTGGTACAGGGAGTGAAAAACTGTTTTTT
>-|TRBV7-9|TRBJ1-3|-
CASSLVGLGNTIYF
TGTGCCAGCAGCTTAGTTGGCCTTGGAAACACCATATATTTT
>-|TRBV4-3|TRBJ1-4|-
CASSQPGAGNEKLFF
TGCGCCAGCAGCCAACCCGGGGCCGGCAATGAAAAACTGTTTTTT
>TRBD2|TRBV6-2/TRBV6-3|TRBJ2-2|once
CASSGVLSTGELFF
TGTGCCAGTAGCGGGGTCCTTTCGACCGGGGAGCTGTTTTTT
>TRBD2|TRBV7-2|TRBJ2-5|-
CASSLGYGGQETQYF
TGTGCCAGCAGCTTAGGGTACGGGGGGCAAGAGACCCAGTACTTC
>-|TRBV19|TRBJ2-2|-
CASSTGPETGELFF
TGTGCCAGTAGTACCGGACCTGAAACCGGGGAGCTGTTTTTT
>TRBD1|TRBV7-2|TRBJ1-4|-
CASSRTGGGEKLFF
TGTGCCAGCAGCCGGACAGGGGGCGGCGAAAAACTGTTTTTT
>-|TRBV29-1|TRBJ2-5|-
CSVEGWGQETQYF
TGCAGCGTTGAAGGCTGGGGCCAAGAGACCCAGTACTTC
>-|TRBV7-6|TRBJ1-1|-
CASSHRSRGGTEAFF
TGTGCCAGCAGCCACCGGAGCAGGGGAGGTACTGAAGCTTTCTTT
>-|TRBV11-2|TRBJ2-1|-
CASSPSGTGYNEQFF
TGTGCCAGCAGCCCTAGCGGGACAGGGTACAATGAGCAGTTCTTC
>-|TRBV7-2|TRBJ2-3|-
CASSLTGIADTQYF
TGTGCCAGCAGCTTAACGGGGATCGCAGATACGCAGTATTTT
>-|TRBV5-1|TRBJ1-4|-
CASSLRGINEKLFF
TGCGCCAGCAGCTTGCGGGGTATTAATGAAAAACTGTTTTTT
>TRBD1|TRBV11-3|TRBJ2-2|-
CASSSLRGTGELFF
TGTGCCAGCAGCTCCCTCAGGGGGACCGGGGAGCTGTTTTTT
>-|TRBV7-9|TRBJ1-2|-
CASSLLAVYGYTF
TGTGCCAGCAGCTTATTGGCTGTCTATGGCTACACCTTC
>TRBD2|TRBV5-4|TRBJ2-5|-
CASSSGTSGGGIETQYF
TGTGCCAGCAGCTCCGGGACTAGCGGGGGGGGGATAGAGACCCAGTACTTC
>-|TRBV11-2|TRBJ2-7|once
CASSLASYEQYF
TGTGCCAGCAGCTTAGCGAGCTACGAGCAGTACTTC
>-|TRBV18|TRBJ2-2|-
CASSPGPAATGELFF
TGTGCCAGCTCACCCGGACCAGCGGCCACCGGGGAGCTGTTTTTT
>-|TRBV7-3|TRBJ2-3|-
CASSLGGTGTDTQYF
TGTGCCAGCAGCTTAGGAGGGACAGGCACAGATACGCAGTATTTT
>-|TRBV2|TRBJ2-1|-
CASNPRSGLTNEQFF
TGTGCCAGCAACCCAAGGTCCGGACTGACCAACGAGCAGTTCTTC
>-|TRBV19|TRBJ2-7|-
CASREGQNYEQYF
TGTGCCAGTAGGGAGGGACAGAACTACGAGCAGTACTTC
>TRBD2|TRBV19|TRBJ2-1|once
CASSIERASGGAEQFF
TGTGCCAGTAGTATAGAGCGGGCTAGCGGGGGGGCTGAGCAGTTCTTC
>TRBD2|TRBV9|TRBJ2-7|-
CASSASGTSAYEQYF
TGTGCCAGCAGCGCCTCCGGGACTAGTGCCTACGAGCAGTACTTC
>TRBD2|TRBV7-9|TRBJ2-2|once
CASSLTSGGDNTGELFF
TGTGCCAGCAGCTTGACTAGCGGGGGAGATAACACCGGGGAGCTGTTTTTT
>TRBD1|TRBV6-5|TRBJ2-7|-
CASSYGTGRSYEQYF
TGTGCCAGCAGTTATGGGACAGGGAGATCCTACGAGCAGTACTTC
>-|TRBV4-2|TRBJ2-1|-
CASSQGDSIYNEQFF
TGTGCCAGCAGCCAAGGTGACAGTATATACAATGAGCAGTTCTTC
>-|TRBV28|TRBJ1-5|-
CASRVPGSNQPQHF
TGTGCCAGCAGGGTCCCGGGGAGCAATCAGCCCCAGCATTTT
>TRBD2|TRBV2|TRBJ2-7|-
CASRTSGLPYEQYF
TGTGCCAGCCGGACTAGCGGACTTCCCTACGAGCAGTACTTC
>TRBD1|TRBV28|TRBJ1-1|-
CASSSTGRAFF
TGTGCCAGCAGCTCGACAGGGAGAGCTTTCTTT
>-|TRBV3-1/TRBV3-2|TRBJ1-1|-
CASRERGQGKKAFF
TGTGCCAGCAGGGAAAGGGGCCAGGGTAAAAAAGCTTTCTTT
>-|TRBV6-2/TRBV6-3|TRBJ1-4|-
CASSYRTGTVGEKLFF
TGTGCCAGCAGTTATCGGACCGGGACTGTGGGAGAAAAACTGTTTTTT
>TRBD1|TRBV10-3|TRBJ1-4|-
CAISEAGGDLEKLFF
TGTGCCATCAGTGAGGCAGGGGGAGATCTTGAAAAACTGTTTTTT
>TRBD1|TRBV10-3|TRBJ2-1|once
CAISEGGTGARNEQFF
TGTGCCATCAGTGAGGGTGGGACAGGGGCTCGGAATGAGCAGTTCTTC
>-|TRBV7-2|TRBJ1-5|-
CASSLGGGWPQHF
TGTGCCAGCAGCTTAGGGGGGGGTTGGCCCCAGCATTTT
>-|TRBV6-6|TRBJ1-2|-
CASSGQGRDYGYTF
TGTGCCAGCAGTGGCCAGGGGAGGGACTATGGCTACACCTTC
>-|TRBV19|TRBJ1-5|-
CASSPIQPQHF
TGTGCCAGTAGTCCTATTCAGCCCCAGCATTTT
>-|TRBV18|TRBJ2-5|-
CASSPLGVGQETQYF
TGTGCCAGCTCACCCTTAGGGGTGGGCCAAGAGACCCAGTACTTC
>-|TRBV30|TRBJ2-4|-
CAWSTGQQNIQYF
TGTGCCTGGAGTACGGGCCAGCAAAACATTCAGTACTTC
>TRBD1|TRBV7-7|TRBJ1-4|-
CASSLGTGANEKLFF
TGTGCTAGCAGCTTAGGGACAGGGGCTAATGAAAAACTGTTTTTT
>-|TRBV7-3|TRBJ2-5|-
CASSQGHQETQYF
TGTGCCAGCAGCCAGGGACATCAAGAGACCCAGTACTTC
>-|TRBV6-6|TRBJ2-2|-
CTRGDRTNTGELFF
TGTACCCGGGGGGACAGGACGAACACCGGGGAGCTGTTTTTT
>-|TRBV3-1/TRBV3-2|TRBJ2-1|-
CASSQVRDSEQFF
TGTGCCAGCAGCCAAGTTCGGGATAGTGAGCAGTTCTTC